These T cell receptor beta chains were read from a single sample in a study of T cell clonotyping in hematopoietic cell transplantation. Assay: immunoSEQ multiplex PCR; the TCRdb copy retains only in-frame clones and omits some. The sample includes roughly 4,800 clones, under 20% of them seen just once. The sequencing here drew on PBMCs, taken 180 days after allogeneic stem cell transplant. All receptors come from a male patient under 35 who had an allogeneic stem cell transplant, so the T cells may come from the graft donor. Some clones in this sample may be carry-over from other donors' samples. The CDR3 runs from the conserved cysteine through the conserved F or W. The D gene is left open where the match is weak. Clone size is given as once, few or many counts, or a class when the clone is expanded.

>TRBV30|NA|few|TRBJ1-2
TGTGCCTGGAGTGTACTCGGGGGCTACACCTTC
CAWSVLGGYTF
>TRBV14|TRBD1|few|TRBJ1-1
TGTGCCAGCAGCCTTACAGGGGGCGAATTGGGGACTGAAGCTTTCTTT
CASSLTGGELGTEAFF